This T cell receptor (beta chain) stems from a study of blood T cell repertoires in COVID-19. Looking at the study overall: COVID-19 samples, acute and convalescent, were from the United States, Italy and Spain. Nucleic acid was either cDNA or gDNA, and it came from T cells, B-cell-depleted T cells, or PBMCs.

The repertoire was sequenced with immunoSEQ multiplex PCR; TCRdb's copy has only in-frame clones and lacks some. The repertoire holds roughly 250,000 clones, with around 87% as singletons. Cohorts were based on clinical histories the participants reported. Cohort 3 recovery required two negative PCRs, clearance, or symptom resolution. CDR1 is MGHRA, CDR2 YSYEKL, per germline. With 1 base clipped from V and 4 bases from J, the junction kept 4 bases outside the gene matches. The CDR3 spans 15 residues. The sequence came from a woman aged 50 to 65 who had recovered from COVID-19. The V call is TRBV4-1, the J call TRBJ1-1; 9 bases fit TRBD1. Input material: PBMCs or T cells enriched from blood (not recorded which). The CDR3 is CASSQAQGAGTEAFF. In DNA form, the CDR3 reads TGCGCCAGCAGCCAAGCACAGGGGGCTGGCACTGAAGCTTTCTTT.